Below, one T cell receptor beta chain is given with its context. The sample is drawn from a study of blood T cells in healthy people across ages. Through a sample-barcoded 5' primer and a J-beta primer mix, a second PCR was run for 7 to 11 cycles. Unique molecular identifiers of 12 random nucleotides labeled each cDNA. One entry per CDR3 protein results from TCRdb running MiXCR on the 5' RACE reads. The sample consists of hundreds of thousands of distinct CDR3 sequences, approximately 25% of them appearing once. The V segment lost 1 base and the J segment 3 bases; nucleotides outside the gene matches: 2. The CDR3 length is 15 residues. Germline-derived CDR1 and CDR2 are MNHEY and SMNVEV (reference sequence). A further study also used this sample, focusing on T cells of mothers and their children. This second study notes: Normalized overlap was always slightly, never significantly, higher in related than unrelated mother-child pairs.

The sample comprised blood. This receptor was identified in a boy aged 5-17 years in good health. The V and J genes are TRBV27 and TRBJ2-1; 8 bases are shared with TRBD1. CDR3 bases: TGTGCCAGCAGTTTATGGGACAGGCTCTACAATGAGCAGTTCTTC. This translates into CASSLWDRLYNEQFF.